This T cell receptor beta chain came from a study of cytomegalovirus exposure and HLA in healthy donors. Study-level findings and limits: Most subjects had HLA-A and HLA-B alleles reportedly predicted accurately by TCR beta sequences. TRBV6-2, TRBV6-3 and some other V segments were unresolvable in 87-base-pair reads.

Primers included in the PCR were 60 Vbeta and 13 Jbeta primers. Original methodology: In a later analysis, 8.5 million to 14 million of 65 million to 80 million unique beta chains occurred in at least two donors. Profiled with immunoSEQ multiplex PCR; TCRdb holds only in-frame clones, not every one. The DNA gave D and trimming, while V, J and clone size come from that table. The sample holds a few hundred thousand clones, about three quarters seen once. The CDR3 covers 16 residues. Per germline, CDR1 LGHNA and CDR2 YSLEER. V was cut by 1 base and J by 1 base, with 13 bases left in between. This clone was detected only a few times. Its antigen is not identified.

This receptor was identified in a middle-aged man in good health and CMV-seronegative. This chain links TRBV4-3 with TRBJ2-5, with D possibly matching TRBD2 (6 bases). Specimen: PBMCs. CDR3 coding DNA: TGCGCCAGCAGCCAAGGCGACTTGGGGGGCCAAGAGACCCAGTACTTC. Its translation: CASSQGDLGGQETQYF.